These T cell receptor beta chains were read from a single sample in a study of blood T cell repertoires in COVID-19. Some clones are missing from TCRdb's copy, which holds only in-frame ones; the method was immunoSEQ multiplex PCR. Among some 170,000 clones, more than 75% were seen once, and the ten largest hold approximately 1%. The sample comprised peripheral blood. All receptors derive from a middle-aged man with acute or convalescent COVID-19. The CDR3 runs from the conserved cysteine through the conserved F or W. A D gene is named only where the DNA matches it firmly. Clone size is not always given. Where it is, it says once, few, many or a class for expanded clones.

j_gene	abundance	v_gene	d_gene	CDR3nt	CDR3aa
TRBJ2-1	.	TRBV5-1	.	TGCGCCAGCAGCTCCGACGGGAGCTCCTACAATGAGCAGTTCTTC	CASSSDGSSYNEQFF
TRBJ2-5	.	TRBV5-1	.	TGCGCCAGCAGCTTTAAAGAGACCCAGTACTTC	CASSFKETQYF
TRBJ1-4	.	TRBV4-3	.	TGCGCCAGCAGCCAAGATCTGCCCGCGGAGATTGGTGAAAAACTGTTTTTT	CASSQDLPAEIGEKLFF
TRBJ1-5	.	TRBV18	TRBD1	TGTGCCAGCTCACAAGCCGACAGGGATCAGCCCCAGCATTTT	CASSQADRDQPQHF
TRBJ1-5	.	TRBV6-2/TRBV6-3	TRBD1	TGTGCCAGCACCCCCGCCCGGACAGGGACTGGCCTGAATCAGCCCCAGCATTTT	CASTPARTGTGLNQPQHF
TRBJ2-5	.	TRBV5-6	.	TGTGCCAGCAGCCTGAAGGACTATCAAGAGACCCAGTACTTC	CASSLKDYQETQYF
TRBJ1-1	.	TRBV7-6	.	TGTGCCAGCAGCTTCCAAAACAGGGAGGGCTTGTACACTGAAGCTTTCTTT	CASSFQNREGLYTEAFF
TRBJ2-3	once	TRBV10-2	.	TGCGCCAGCAGTGAGTCGAGGGGGACAGATACGCAGTATTTT	CASSESRGTDTQYF
TRBJ1-2	.	TRBV3-1/TRBV3-2	TRBD1	TGTGCCAGCAGCACGGGACAGGGGGCGCCTTATGGCTACACCTTC	CASSTGQGAPYGYTF
TRBJ1-1	.	TRBV19	TRBD1	TGTGCCAGTAGTCCCAGGGGGGTGAACACTGAAGCTTTCTTT	CASSPRGVNTEAFF
TRBJ1-4	.	TRBV30	.	TGTGCCTGGGGGGAGGGGTGGGCTAATGAAAAACTGTTTTTT	CAWGEGWANEKLFF
TRBJ2-2	few	TRBV11-2	TRBD2	TGTGCCAGCAGCCCGATAAGGACTAGCGGGGGGAACACCGGGGAGCTGTTTTTT	CASSPIRTSGGNTGELFF
TRBJ1-5	.	TRBV7-3	.	TGTGCCAGCAGCCTGGGGGCAGGTGATCAGCCCCAGCATTTT	CASSLGAGDQPQHF
TRBJ1-1	once	TRBV6-5	TRBD1	TGTGCCAGCAATCGTAAGGGGGCGCGGAGCCCTGAAGCTTTCTTT	CASNRKGARSPEAFF
TRBJ1-3	.	TRBV10-3	TRBD1	TGTGCCATCAGAGACGGGACAGCTTCTGGAAACACCATATATTTT	CAIRDGTASGNTIYF
TRBJ2-1	.	TRBV11-1	.	TGTGCCAGCAGCACTCGGGACAAATACAATGAGCAGTTCTTC	CASSTRDKYNEQFF
TRBJ2-7	once	TRBV11-2	.	TGTGCCAGCAGCTTAGCCACCTACGAGCAGTACTTC	CASSLATYEQYF
TRBJ2-1	.	TRBV29-1	.	TGCAGCGTTGCAGGGAACAATGAGCAGTTCTTC	CSVAGNNEQFF
TRBJ2-3	.	TRBV7-6	.	TGTGCCAGCAGCTTGTCCGAGGATACGCAGTATTTT	CASSLSEDTQYF
TRBJ2-2	.	TRBV2	TRBD1	TGTGCCAGCAGTTCAGTAACAGGGGGAGCGGGGGAGCTGTTTTTT	CASSSVTGGAGELFF
TRBJ1-2	.	TRBV28	.	TGTGCCAGCAATCTGAACGGCTATGGCTACACCTTC	CASNLNGYGYTF
TRBJ1-1	.	TRBV6-1	.	TGTGCCAGCAGTGAAGCAACTTTGTGGTACCAAGAGACTGAAGCTTTCTTT	CASSEATLWYQETEAFF
TRBJ1-2	.	TRBV5-6	TRBD1	TGTGCCAGCATCCGGAGGGCAGGGGGTTATGGCTACACCTTC	CASIRRAGGYGYTF
TRBJ2-3	.	TRBV5-1	TRBD1	TGCGCCAGCAGCCCGGACAGGGGGGTGTCAGATACGCAGTATTTT	CASSPDRGVSDTQYF
TRBJ1-2	.	TRBV3-1/TRBV3-2	.	TGTGCCAGCACCTCAGGAAACTATGGCTACACCTTC	CASTSGNYGYTF
TRBJ1-1	.	TRBV7-9	.	TGTGCCAGCAGCTCATTCCTACGATACACTGAAGCTTTCTTT	CASSSFLRYTEAFF
TRBJ1-1	few	TRBV3-1/TRBV3-2	TRBD1	TGTGCCAGCAGCGGGGACAGGGTGAACACTGAAGCTTTCTTT	CASSGDRVNTEAFF
TRBJ2-1	.	TRBV29-1	TRBD2	TGCAGCGTTTCTCCGGGACTAGACAGTGAGCAGTTCTTC	CSVSPGLDSEQFF
TRBJ1-3	.	TRBV5-1	TRBD1	TGCGCCAGCAGCAGTGACAGGGGTGCTGGAAACACCATATATTTT	CASSSDRGAGNTIYF
TRBJ1-2	.	TRBV19	TRBD1	TGTGCCAGTAGGCCTCCCGGGACAGGGAATAGTGGCTACACCTTC	CASRPPGTGNSGYTF
TRBJ1-2	.	TRBV20-1	.	TGCAGTGCTCGTGGTTCGGGGGGCGACTATGGCTACACCTTC	CSARGSGGDYGYTF
TRBJ2-2	.	TRBV11-2	TRBD1	TGTGCCAGCAGCTTAGCATCAGGGGACAGGGGGCGCACCGGGGAGCTGTTTTTT	CASSLASGDRGRTGELFF
TRBJ2-7	.	TRBV10-3	.	TGTGCCATCAGTGAAGGACAAGCGGGCTTCTACGAGCAGTACTTC	CAISEGQAGFYEQYF
TRBJ2-7	.	TRBV6-5	TRBD1	TGTGCCAGCAGTTACGGACAGGGGGGATCTGAGCAGTACTTC	CASSYGQGGSEQYF
TRBJ1-6	.	TRBV5-1	.	TGCGCCAGCAGCCAGGCAGGGTCGGATAATTCACCCCTCCACTTT	CASSQAGSDNSPLHF
TRBJ2-2	once	TRBV7-2	.	TGTGCCAGCAGCTTACGTTTTAACACCGGGGAGCTGTTTTTT	CASSLRFNTGELFF
TRBJ2-3	.	TRBV5-1	.	TGCGCCAGCAGACAGGAATCCCCCACAGATACGCAGTATTTT	CASRQESPTDTQYF
TRBJ2-3	.	TRBV5-1	TRBD2	TGCGCCAGCGGCCAGCGGGGGGACACAGATACGCAGTATTTT	CASGQRGDTDTQYF
TRBJ2-1	.	TRBV12-5	TRBD1	TGTGCTAGTGGCCGGGGACAGGGGGCGGGGAATGAGCAGTTCTTC	CASGRGQGAGNEQFF
TRBJ1-1	few	TRBV12-3/TRBV12-4	.	TGTGCCAGCGCAGGCGGGGTCACTGAAGCTTTCTTT	CASAGGVTEAFF
TRBJ1-2	.	TRBV5-4	.	TGTGCCAGCAGCTTCATCATCCAGGCTGAGAGCTACACCTTC	CASSFIIQAESYTF
TRBJ2-7	.	TRBV5-5	.	TGTGCCGGCGCCCTCCTAGGCAGAGGGTTGAGCGAGCAGTACTTC	CAGALLGRGLSEQYF
TRBJ1-4	few	TRBV29-1	TRBD1	TGCAGCGTTGTGACAGGGGCAGGTGAAAAACTGTTTTTT	CSVVTGAGEKLFF
TRBJ2-3	.	TRBV11-2	TRBD2	TGTGCCAGCAGCTTCGGGGGGGCGGGCGGCACAGATACGCAGTATTTT	CASSFGGAGGTDTQYF
TRBJ1-2	once	TRBV6-1	.	TGTGCCAGCAGTGAACTGTATGGCTACACCTTC	CASSELYGYTF
TRBJ1-5	.	TRBV29-1	.	TGCAGCGTTGGGTCAGGCGTCCAGCCCCAGCATTTT	CSVGSGVQPQHF
TRBJ1-1	.	TRBV28	.	TGTGCCAGCAGTTTAGTGGCAGGGTCGGGGGACACTGAAGCTTTCTTT	CASSLVAGSGDTEAFF
TRBJ1-1	few	TRBV18	.	TGTGCCAGCTCACCGGAGGGAGGGCAAGCTTTCTTT	CASSPEGGQAFF
TRBJ2-1	.	TRBV1	.	TGCACCAGCAGCGCAGGGGCAGGGAAAGAGCAGTTCTTC	CTSSAGAGKEQFF
TRBJ1-1	.	TRBV7-9	.	TGTGCCAGCAGCCAACCTATAACCGAGAACACTGAAGCTTTCTTT	CASSQPITENTEAFF
TRBJ1-1	.	TRBV6-2/TRBV6-3	.	TGTGCCAGCAGTTACTTCCCCGGGGGGACTGAAGCTTTCTTT	CASSYFPGGTEAFF
TRBJ1-1	few	TRBV7-9	.	TGTGCCAGCAGCCAAATTAAACGACAGATGAACACTGAAGCTTTCTTT	CASSQIKRQMNTEAFF
TRBJ2-7	once	TRBV19	.	TGTGCCAGTAGTACCCACTTTGGACAAGAAACACACTACGAGCAGTACTTC	CASSTHFGQETHYEQYF
TRBJ2-1	.	TRBV15	TRBD2	TGTGCCACCAGCACAACTCCAGGGACTAGCAGCAGGGATGAGCAGTTCTTC	CATSTTPGTSSRDEQFF
TRBJ2-3	.	TRBV6-5	.	TGTGCCAGCAGTTACACAGCGGCTAGCACAGATACGCAGTATTTT	CASSYTAASTDTQYF